This T cell receptor beta chain was documented in a study of T cell responses to AZD1222 COVID-19 vaccine. TCRdb's copy holds only in-frame clones and misses some; the assay was immunoSEQ multiplex PCR. The sample lists roughly 150,000 clones, roughly 94% occurring once. V gave up 7 bases and J gave up 7 bases; unmatched junction bases: 7. This CDR3 comprises 13 residues. This chain joins TRBV23-1 and TRBJ1-2; TRBD1 agrees at 9 bases. TRBV23-1 is sorted into the ORF group, with uncertain function. This clonotype originated in an adult who received the AZD1222 COVID-19 vaccine. The sequenced sample was peripheral blood, obtained 28 days after the second AZD1222 dose. The CDR3 loop reads CASNRQGGSGYTF. CDR3 nucleotides: TGCGCCAGCAACCGACAGGGGGGATCTGGCTACACCTTC.